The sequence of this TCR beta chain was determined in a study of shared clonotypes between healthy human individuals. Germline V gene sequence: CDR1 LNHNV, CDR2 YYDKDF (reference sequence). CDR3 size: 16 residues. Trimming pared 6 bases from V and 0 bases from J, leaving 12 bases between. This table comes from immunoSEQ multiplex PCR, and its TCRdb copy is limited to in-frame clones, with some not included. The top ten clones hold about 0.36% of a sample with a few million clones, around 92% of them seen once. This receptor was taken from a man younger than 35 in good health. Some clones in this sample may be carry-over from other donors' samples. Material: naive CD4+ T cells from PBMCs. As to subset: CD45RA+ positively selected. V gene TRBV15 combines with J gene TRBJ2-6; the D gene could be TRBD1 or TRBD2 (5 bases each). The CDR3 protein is CATSGGLYSGANVLTF. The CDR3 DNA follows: TGTGCCACCAGTGGGGGATTGTACTCTGGGGCCAACGTCCTGACTTTC.